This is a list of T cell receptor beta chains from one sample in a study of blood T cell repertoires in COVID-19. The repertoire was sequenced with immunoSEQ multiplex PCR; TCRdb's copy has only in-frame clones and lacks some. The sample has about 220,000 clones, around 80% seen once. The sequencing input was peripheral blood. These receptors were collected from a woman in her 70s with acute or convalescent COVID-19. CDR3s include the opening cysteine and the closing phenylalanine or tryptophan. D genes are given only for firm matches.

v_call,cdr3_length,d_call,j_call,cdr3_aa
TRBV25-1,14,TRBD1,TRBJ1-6,CASSATGYNSPLHF
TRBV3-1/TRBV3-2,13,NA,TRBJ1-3,CASSQVVGNTIYF
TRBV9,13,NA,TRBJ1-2,CASSVGENYGYTF
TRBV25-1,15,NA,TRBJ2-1,CASSEVESSYNEQFF
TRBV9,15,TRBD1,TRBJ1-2,CASSPTGQGTGGYTF
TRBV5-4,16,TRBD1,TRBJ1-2,CASSFAGTGGYYGYTF
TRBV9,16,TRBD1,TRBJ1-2,CASSRPRTGGNYGYTF
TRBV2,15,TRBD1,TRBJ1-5,CASSLDRGNYQPQHF
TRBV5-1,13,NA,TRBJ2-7,CASRYGQSYEQYF
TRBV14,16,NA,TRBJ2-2,CASSQDFGGLPGELFF
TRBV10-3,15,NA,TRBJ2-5,CATTPSAGAVETQYF
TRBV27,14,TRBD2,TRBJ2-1,CASSLSRTSSQQFF
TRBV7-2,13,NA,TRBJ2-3,CASSLDSGDTQYF
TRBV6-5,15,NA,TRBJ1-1,CASSYGGVVGTEAFF
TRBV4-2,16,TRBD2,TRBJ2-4,CASSQSHSGGKNIQYF
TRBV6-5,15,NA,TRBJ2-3,CAIFTPGRGTDTQYF
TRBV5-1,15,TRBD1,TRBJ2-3,CASSFRDRGTDTQYF
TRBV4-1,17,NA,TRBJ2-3,CASSQTRSGESTDTQYF
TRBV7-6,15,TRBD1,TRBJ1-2,CASSLRGPFGYGYTF
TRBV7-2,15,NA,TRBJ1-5,CASSLGKGGGRPQHF
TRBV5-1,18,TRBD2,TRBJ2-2,CASSTPGLGALHTGELFF
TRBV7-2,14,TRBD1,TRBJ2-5,CASSFRQGRETQYF
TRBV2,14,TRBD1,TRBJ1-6,CASSSGGQYSPLHF
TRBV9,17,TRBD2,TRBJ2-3,CASSAKPGLAGSDTQYF
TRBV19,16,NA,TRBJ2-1,CASSIPFGSSYNEQFF
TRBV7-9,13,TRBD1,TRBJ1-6,CASSPRGQTPLHF
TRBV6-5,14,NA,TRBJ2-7,CASTMSGGIYEQYF
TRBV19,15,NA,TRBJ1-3,CASSITSGGGNTIYF
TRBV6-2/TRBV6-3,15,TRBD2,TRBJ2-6,CASSLSGGGANVLTF
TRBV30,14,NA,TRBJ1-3,CAWSVSNSGNTIYF
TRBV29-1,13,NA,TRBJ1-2,CSVRGTLSYGYTF
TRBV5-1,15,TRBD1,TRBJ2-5,CASSSGTGVGETQYF
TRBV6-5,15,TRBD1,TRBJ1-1,CASSYARTGDTEAFF
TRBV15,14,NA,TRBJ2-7,CATSIKTGPYEQYF
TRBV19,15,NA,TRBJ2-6,CASSIRQKGANVLTF
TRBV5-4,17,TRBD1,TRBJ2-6,CASSLGGTGGPANVLTF
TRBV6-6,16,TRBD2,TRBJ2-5,CASSYRESGGGRTQYF
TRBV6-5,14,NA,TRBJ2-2,CAILRVTNTGELFF
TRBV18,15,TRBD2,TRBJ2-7,CASSPALAGAYEQYF
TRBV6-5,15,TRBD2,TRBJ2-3,CASRGLAGGGDTQYF
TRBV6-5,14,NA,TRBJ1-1,CASSYSMASTEAFF
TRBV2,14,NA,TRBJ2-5,CASSGAQGRETQYF
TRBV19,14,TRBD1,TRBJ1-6,CASGLGTGDSPLHF
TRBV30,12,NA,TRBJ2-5,CAWTTAQETQYF
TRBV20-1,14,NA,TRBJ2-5,CSASNPTEQETQYF
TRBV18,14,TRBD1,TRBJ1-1,CASSHRDREREAFF
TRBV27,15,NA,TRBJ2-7,CASSPQGQGTYEQYF
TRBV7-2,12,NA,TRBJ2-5,CASSSAGETQYF
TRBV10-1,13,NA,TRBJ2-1,CASSVTRENEQFF
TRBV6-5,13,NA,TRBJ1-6,CASREQNNSPLHF
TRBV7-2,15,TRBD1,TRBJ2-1,CASSLEETGYNEQFF
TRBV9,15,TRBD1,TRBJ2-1,CASSLGDSTYNEQFF
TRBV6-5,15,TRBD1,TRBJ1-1,CASSYSVGAGGEAFF
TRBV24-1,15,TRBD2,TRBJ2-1,CATSDLPAGGHHLFF
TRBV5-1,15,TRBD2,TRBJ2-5,CASSLISGGGETQYF